This T cell receptor beta chain is from a study of blood T cell repertoires in COVID-19. Libraries were prepared by immunoSEQ multiplex PCR; TCRdb keeps only in-frame clonotypes and omits some of them. The repertoire holds 45,000 to 60,000 clones, with around nine tenths as singletons. Sequencing used peripheral blood. The sequence came from a human donor with active COVID-19. The donor label of this sample is uncertain.

CDR3 amino acids: CSASPPTSGGNNEQFF. The CDR3, as DNA: TGCAGTGCTAGTCCCCCGACTAGCGGGGGGAACAATGAGCAGTTCTTC. The genes are TRBV20-1 and TRBJ2-1; 13 bases are a match to TRBD2. Germline values: CDR1 DFQATT, CDR2 SNEGSKA (reference sequence). The CDR3 consists of 16 residues. The trim removed 3 bases at V and 5 bases at J, leaving 7 bases unmatched.